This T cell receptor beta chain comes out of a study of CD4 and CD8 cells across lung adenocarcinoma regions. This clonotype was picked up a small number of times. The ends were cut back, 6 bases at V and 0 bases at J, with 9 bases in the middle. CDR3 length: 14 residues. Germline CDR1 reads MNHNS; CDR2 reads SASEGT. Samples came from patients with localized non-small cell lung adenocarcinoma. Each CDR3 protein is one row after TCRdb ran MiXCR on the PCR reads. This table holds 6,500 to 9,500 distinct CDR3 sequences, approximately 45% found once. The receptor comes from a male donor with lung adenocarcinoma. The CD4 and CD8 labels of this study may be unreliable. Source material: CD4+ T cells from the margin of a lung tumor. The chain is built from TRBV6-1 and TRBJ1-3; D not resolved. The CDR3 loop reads CASSFHSSGNTIYF. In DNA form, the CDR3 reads TGTGCCAGCAGCTTTCATAGCTCTGGAAACACCATATATTTT.